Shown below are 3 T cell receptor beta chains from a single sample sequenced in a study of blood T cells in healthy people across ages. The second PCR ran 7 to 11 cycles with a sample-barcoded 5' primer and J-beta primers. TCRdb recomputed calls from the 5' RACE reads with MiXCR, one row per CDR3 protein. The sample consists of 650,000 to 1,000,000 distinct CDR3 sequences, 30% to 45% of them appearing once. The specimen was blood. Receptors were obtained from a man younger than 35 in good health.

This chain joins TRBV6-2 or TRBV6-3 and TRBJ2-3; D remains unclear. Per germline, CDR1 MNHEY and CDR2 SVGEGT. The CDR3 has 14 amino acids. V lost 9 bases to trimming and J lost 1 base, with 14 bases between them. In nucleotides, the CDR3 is TGTGCCAGACGCCTCAACGACCGCACAGATACGCAGTATTTT. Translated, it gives CARRLNDRTDTQYF.

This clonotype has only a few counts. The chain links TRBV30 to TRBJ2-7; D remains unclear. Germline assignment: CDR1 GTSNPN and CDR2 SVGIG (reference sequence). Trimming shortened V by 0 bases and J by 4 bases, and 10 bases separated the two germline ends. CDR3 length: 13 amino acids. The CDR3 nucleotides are TGTGCCTGGAGTGTTGGCAGAACTTACGAGCAGTACTTC. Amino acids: CAWSVGRTYEQYF.

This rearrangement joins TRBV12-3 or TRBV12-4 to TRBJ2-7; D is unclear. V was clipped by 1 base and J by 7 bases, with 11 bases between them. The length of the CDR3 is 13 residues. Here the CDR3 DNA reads TGTGCCAGCAGTTTAGGTCGACCTAGGGAGCAGTACTTC. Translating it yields CASSLGRPREQYF.